This is a list of T cell receptor beta chains from one sample in a study of T cell responses to AZD1222 COVID-19 vaccine. Assay: immunoSEQ multiplex PCR; the TCRdb copy retains only in-frame clones and omits some. The sample shows about 100,000 clones, about 88% of them seen only once. Sample: peripheral blood, taken on day 0 of AZD1222 vaccination. The receptors were gathered from an adult in good health. The CDR3 runs from the conserved cysteine through the conserved F or W. The D gene is left open where the match is weak. Only part of the rows carry a size: once, few, many, or a class if the clone is expanded.

clone_size: few; d_call: TRBD1; v_call: TRBV2; j_call: TRBJ2-1; cdr3_aa: CASSAGQGFYNEQFF; cdr3_nt: TGTGCCAGCAGCGCAGGACAGGGGTTTTACAATGAGCAGTTCTTC
clone_size: .; d_call: .; v_call: TRBV11-3; j_call: TRBJ1-4; cdr3_aa: CASSPPGDEKLFF; cdr3_nt: TGTGCCAGCAGCCCCCCCGGAGATGAAAAACTGTTTTTT
clone_size: .; d_call: TRBD1; v_call: TRBV19; j_call: TRBJ2-1; cdr3_aa: CASSFGTGGNEQFF; cdr3_nt: TGTGCCAGTAGTTTCGGGACAGGGGGTAATGAGCAGTTCTTC
clone_size: .; d_call: .; v_call: TRBV5-5; j_call: TRBJ2-5; cdr3_aa: CASSLEPRSQETQYF; cdr3_nt: TGTGCCAGCAGCTTGGAGCCGCGGTCCCAAGAGACCCAGTACTTC
clone_size: .; d_call: .; v_call: TRBV2; j_call: TRBJ1-2; cdr3_aa: CASSDPSSGYTF; cdr3_nt: TGTGCCAGCAGTGATCCCAGTAGTGGCTACACCTTC
clone_size: .; d_call: .; v_call: TRBV12-3/TRBV12-4; j_call: TRBJ1-1; cdr3_aa: CASSFAGNTEAFF; cdr3_nt: TGTGCCAGCAGTTTTGCAGGGAACACTGAAGCTTTCTTT
clone_size: .; d_call: .; v_call: TRBV19; j_call: TRBJ2-2; cdr3_aa: CASSMVRPELGELFF; cdr3_nt: TGTGCCAGTAGTATGGTGCGGCCGGAGCTCGGGGAGCTGTTTTTT
clone_size: .; d_call: .; v_call: TRBV27; j_call: TRBJ1-1; cdr3_aa: CASSLGGGTEAFF; cdr3_nt: TGTGCCAGCAGCCTGGGGGGCGGAACTGAAGCTTTCTTT
clone_size: .; d_call: .; v_call: TRBV4-1; j_call: TRBJ1-2; cdr3_aa: CASSQVPGARGYTF; cdr3_nt: TGCGCCAGCAGCCAAGTACCAGGGGCGCGAGGCTACACCTTC
clone_size: .; d_call: .; v_call: TRBV30; j_call: TRBJ1-5; cdr3_aa: CAWRYYGPRSSLYSNQPQHF; cdr3_nt: TGTGCCTGGAGATACTATGGACCGAGGTCTTCCCTTTATAGCAATCAGCCCCAGCATTTT
clone_size: .; d_call: .; v_call: TRBV5-1; j_call: TRBJ1-2; cdr3_aa: CASSLVLWGGAYGYTF; cdr3_nt: TGCGCCAGCAGCTTGGTCCTTTGGGGTGGGGCCTATGGCTACACCTTC
clone_size: .; d_call: .; v_call: TRBV2; j_call: TRBJ1-3; cdr3_aa: CASSSDGFLSGNTIYF; cdr3_nt: TGTGCCAGCAGTTCGGACGGTTTCCTCTCTGGAAACACCATATATTTT
clone_size: .; d_call: TRBD2; v_call: TRBV2; j_call: TRBJ2-7; cdr3_aa: CASRKPGLAVYEQYF; cdr3_nt: TGTGCCAGCAGGAAACCGGGACTAGCCGTCTACGAGCAGTACTTC
clone_size: .; d_call: TRBD2; v_call: TRBV27; j_call: TRBJ2-7; cdr3_aa: CASSFGGGSYEQYF; cdr3_nt: TGTGCCAGCAGTTTTGGCGGGGGCTCCTACGAGCAGTACTTC
clone_size: .; d_call: .; v_call: TRBV28; j_call: TRBJ2-5; cdr3_aa: CASKEGGALETQYF; cdr3_nt: TGTGCCAGCAAGGAGGGGGGCGCTTTGGAGACCCAGTACTTC
clone_size: .; d_call: TRBD1; v_call: TRBV6-2/TRBV6-3; j_call: TRBJ1-5; cdr3_aa: CASSHLASGTEYNQPQHF; cdr3_nt: TGTGCCAGCAGCCATTTGGCTTCCGGGACAGAATACAATCAGCCCCAGCATTTT
clone_size: .; d_call: TRBD1; v_call: TRBV18; j_call: TRBJ1-6; cdr3_aa: CASSLPRDRAASPLHF; cdr3_nt: TGTGCCAGCTCACTCCCCAGGGACAGGGCTGCGTCACCCCTCCACTTT
clone_size: .; d_call: .; v_call: TRBV18; j_call: TRBJ1-2; cdr3_aa: CASSPSEVEGYGYTF; cdr3_nt: TGTGCCAGCTCACCCTCAGAGGTCGAGGGCTATGGCTACACCTTC
clone_size: .; d_call: TRBD2; v_call: TRBV25-1; j_call: TRBJ2-2; cdr3_aa: CASSEGLAGGLRTGELFF; cdr3_nt: TGTGCCAGCAGTGAGGGACTAGCGGGAGGGCTGAGGACCGGGGAGCTGTTTTTT
clone_size: .; d_call: TRBD1; v_call: TRBV18; j_call: TRBJ2-7; cdr3_aa: CASSPDRSSYEQYF; cdr3_nt: TGTGCCAGCTCACCGGACAGGAGCTCCTACGAGCAGTACTTC
clone_size: .; d_call: TRBD1; v_call: TRBV27; j_call: TRBJ2-7; cdr3_aa: CASRTGEWVQGEQYF; cdr3_nt: TGTGCCAGCAGGACAGGGGAATGGGTGCAAGGCGAGCAGTACTTC
clone_size: .; d_call: .; v_call: TRBV27; j_call: TRBJ2-1; cdr3_aa: CASSQYNEQFF; cdr3_nt: TGTGCCAGCAGCCAATACAATGAGCAGTTCTTC
clone_size: once; d_call: TRBD2; v_call: TRBV7-3; j_call: TRBJ2-2; cdr3_aa: CASSKAGEVTGELFF; cdr3_nt: TGTGCCAGCAGTAAAGCGGGAGAGGTCACCGGGGAGCTGTTTTTT
clone_size: .; d_call: .; v_call: TRBV7-3; j_call: TRBJ2-7; cdr3_aa: CASSHPGHALQEQYF; cdr3_nt: TGTGCCAGCAGCCATCCCGGACATGCCCTACAGGAGCAGTACTTC
clone_size: .; d_call: .; v_call: TRBV27; j_call: TRBJ2-7; cdr3_aa: CASSLAGSYEQYF; cdr3_nt: TGTGCCAGCAGTTTAGCGGGTAGCTACGAGCAGTACTTC
clone_size: .; d_call: .; v_call: TRBV24-1; j_call: TRBJ2-5; cdr3_aa: CATSDWAVGDQETQYF; cdr3_nt: TGTGCCACCAGTGATTGGGCAGTGGGGGACCAAGAGACCCAGTACTTC
clone_size: .; d_call: .; v_call: TRBV12-3/TRBV12-4; j_call: TRBJ2-1; cdr3_aa: CASLLRQGNEQFF; cdr3_nt: TGTGCCAGCCTCCTGCGCCAAGGGAATGAGCAGTTCTTC
clone_size: .; d_call: TRBD2; v_call: TRBV6-5; j_call: TRBJ2-2; cdr3_aa: CASRGLANTGELFF; cdr3_nt: TGTGCCAGCAGGGGACTAGCTAACACCGGGGAGCTGTTTTTT
clone_size: .; d_call: .; v_call: TRBV3-1/TRBV3-2; j_call: TRBJ2-1; cdr3_aa: CASSAYNEQFF; cdr3_nt: TGTGCCAGCAGTGCCTACAATGAGCAGTTCTTC
clone_size: .; d_call: .; v_call: TRBV9; j_call: TRBJ1-1; cdr3_aa: CASSVYGDRPMDTEAFF; cdr3_nt: TGTGCCAGCAGCGTGTACGGGGACCGGCCCATGGACACTGAAGCTTTCTTT
clone_size: once; d_call: TRBD1; v_call: TRBV5-4; j_call: TRBJ1-6; cdr3_aa: CASSNRGQGPSPLHF; cdr3_nt: TGTGCCAGCAGCAATCGGGGACAGGGGCCATCACCCCTCCACTTT
clone_size: .; d_call: TRBD1; v_call: TRBV14; j_call: TRBJ1-2; cdr3_aa: CASSHGQARGYTF; cdr3_nt: TGTGCCAGCAGCCACGGACAGGCTAGGGGCTACACCTTC
clone_size: .; d_call: TRBD2; v_call: TRBV4-2; j_call: TRBJ2-7; cdr3_aa: CASSQDFSGNTYEQYF; cdr3_nt: TGTGCCAGCAGCCAAGACTTCAGCGGGAACACCTACGAGCAGTACTTC
clone_size: few; d_call: TRBD2; v_call: TRBV4-1; j_call: TRBJ2-7; cdr3_aa: CASSQGGRGSSYEQYF; cdr3_nt: TGCGCCAGCAGCCAAGGTGGACGCGGGAGCTCCTACGAGCAGTACTTC
clone_size: .; d_call: TRBD1; v_call: TRBV3-1/TRBV3-2; j_call: TRBJ2-6; cdr3_aa: CASSLVGQAFPGANVLTF; cdr3_nt: TGTGCCAGCAGCCTCGTCGGACAGGCTTTTCCTGGGGCCAACGTCCTGACTTTC
clone_size: .; d_call: .; v_call: TRBV7-3; j_call: TRBJ1-1; cdr3_aa: CASSRRGASEAFF; cdr3_nt: TGTGCCAGCAGCCGGAGGGGGGCGAGTGAAGCTTTCTTT
clone_size: .; d_call: .; v_call: TRBV11-2; j_call: TRBJ1-2; cdr3_aa: CASSAYEYGYTF; cdr3_nt: TGTGCCAGCTCGGCCTACGAATATGGCTACACCTTC
clone_size: few; d_call: .; v_call: TRBV7-9; j_call: TRBJ2-7; cdr3_aa: CASRSGTSYEQYF; cdr3_nt: TGTGCCAGCAGGTCCGGGACAAGCTACGAGCAGTACTTC
clone_size: .; d_call: TRBD2; v_call: TRBV5-4; j_call: TRBJ2-5; cdr3_aa: CASSLAGREEETQYF; cdr3_nt: TGTGCCAGCAGCTTGGCGGGTCGGGAGGAAGAGACCCAGTACTTC
clone_size: few; d_call: TRBD1; v_call: TRBV11-2; j_call: TRBJ2-7; cdr3_aa: CASNHGTGKIAYEQYF; cdr3_nt: TGTGCCAGCAACCACGGGACAGGGAAAATTGCCTACGAGCAGTACTTC
clone_size: .; d_call: .; v_call: TRBV5-4; j_call: TRBJ2-7; cdr3_aa: CASRADSYEQYF; cdr3_nt: TGTGCCAGCAGGGCAGACTCCTACGAGCAGTACTTC
clone_size: .; d_call: .; v_call: TRBV11-2; j_call: TRBJ1-1; cdr3_aa: CASSLNQGRDTEAFF; cdr3_nt: TGTGCCAGCAGCTTAAATCAGGGGAGGGACACTGAAGCTTTCTTT
clone_size: .; d_call: TRBD1; v_call: TRBV10-3; j_call: TRBJ2-7; cdr3_aa: CAISQPRQGPSYEQYF; cdr3_nt: TGTGCCATCAGTCAACCCCGACAGGGACCATCCTACGAGCAGTACTTC
clone_size: few; d_call: .; v_call: TRBV9; j_call: TRBJ1-5; cdr3_aa: CASSVWGANQPQHF; cdr3_nt: TGTGCCAGCAGCGTATGGGGGGCCAATCAGCCCCAGCATTTT
clone_size: once; d_call: .; v_call: TRBV19; j_call: TRBJ2-1; cdr3_aa: CASTAPGGDEQFF; cdr3_nt: TGTGCCAGCACCGCCCCTGGAGGGGATGAGCAGTTCTTC
clone_size: .; d_call: TRBD1; v_call: TRBV9; j_call: TRBJ1-1; cdr3_aa: CASSGTGMNTEAFF; cdr3_nt: TGTGCCAGCAGCGGGACAGGGATGAACACTGAAGCTTTCTTT
clone_size: few; d_call: .; v_call: TRBV30; j_call: TRBJ1-5; cdr3_aa: CAWSSRADQPQHF; cdr3_nt: TGTGCCTGGAGTAGCAGGGCGGATCAGCCCCAGCATTTT
clone_size: .; d_call: .; v_call: TRBV18; j_call: TRBJ2-1; cdr3_aa: CASSPVLGGHNEQFF; cdr3_nt: TGTGCCAGCTCACCGGTATTGGGGGGTCACAATGAGCAGTTCTTC
clone_size: .; d_call: .; v_call: TRBV24-1; j_call: TRBJ2-3; cdr3_aa: CATSEAKGGPDTQYF; cdr3_nt: TGTGCCACCAGTGAGGCTAAGGGGGGCCCCGATACGCAGTATTTT
clone_size: .; d_call: .; v_call: TRBV30; j_call: TRBJ1-5; cdr3_aa: CAWSRFGGEGNQPQHF; cdr3_nt: TGTGCCTGGAGCCGCTTCGGCGGGGAGGGCAATCAGCCCCAGCATTTT
clone_size: .; d_call: .; v_call: TRBV29-1; j_call: TRBJ1-5; cdr3_aa: CSVQEPNQPQHF; cdr3_nt: TGCAGCGTTCAGGAGCCGAATCAGCCCCAGCATTTT
clone_size: .; d_call: .; v_call: TRBV9; j_call: TRBJ2-1; cdr3_aa: CASSPRLVEDNEQFF; cdr3_nt: TGTGCCAGCAGCCCACGGCTTGTCGAGGACAATGAGCAGTTCTTC
clone_size: .; d_call: TRBD2; v_call: TRBV6-4; j_call: TRBJ2-7; cdr3_aa: CASSDWWGRAGVWYEQYF; cdr3_nt: TGTGCCAGCAGTGACTGGTGGGGTCGAGCGGGAGTTTGGTACGAGCAGTACTTC
clone_size: .; d_call: .; v_call: TRBV24-1; j_call: TRBJ2-2; cdr3_aa: CATSDFRRGHTGELFF; cdr3_nt: TGTGCCACCAGTGATTTCCGCAGGGGCCACACCGGGGAGCTGTTTTTT
clone_size: .; d_call: TRBD1; v_call: TRBV19; j_call: TRBJ1-4; cdr3_aa: CASRDRGQGEKLFF; cdr3_nt: TGTGCCAGTCGAGACAGGGGACAGGGTGAAAAACTGTTTTTT